Below are 32 T cell receptor beta chains sequenced from a single sample in a study of monozygotic twins with inflammatory bowel disease. TCRdb reprocessed the 5' RACE reads, keeping one entry per CDR3 protein, no DNA. The sample is made up of 350,000 to 550,000 distinct CDR3 sequences, and the top ten hold 2.4% of it. Sequencing was performed on blood. The receptors stem from a human donor with ulcerative colitis or Crohn's disease, or a healthy co-twin of an affected twin (not recorded which).

V is TRBV6-5 and J is TRBJ2-7; TCRdb picks TRBD1, but there is no DNA to check that call. From germline, CDR1 is MNHEY and CDR2 SVGAGI. The CDR3 is 13 amino acids. The CDR3 reads CASGPTGSYEQYF.

The chain uses TRBV28 and TRBJ2-7; absent DNA, TCRdb's TRBD1 call cannot be checked. Germline lookup yields CDR1 MDHEN and CDR2 SYDVKM. This CDR3 has 14 residues. The CDR3 spells CASSPGTGGWKQYF. Together with reference TRBV28 and TRBJ2-7, the CDR3 gives the full variable domain: DVKVTQSSRYLVKRTGEKVFLECVQDMDHENMFWYRQDPGLGLRLIYFSYDVKMKEKGDIPEGYSVSREKKERFSLILESASTNQTSMYLCASSPGTGGWKQYFGPGTRLTVT.

The chain links TRBV7-2 to TRBJ2-2; the D gene TCRdb calls, TRBD1, cannot be checked with no DNA. Germline values: CDR1 SGHTA, CDR2 FQGNSA. The CDR3 totals 16 residues. CDR3 loop: CASSPRDHRVTGELFF.

The chain is built from TRBV28 and TRBJ1-6. Per germline, CDR1 MDHEN and CDR2 SYDVKM. The CDR3 is 12 amino acids. CDR3 region: CASSLTHLTLHF. The full variable domain, in which reference TRBV28 and TRBJ1-6 provide the parts outside the CDR3, is DVKVTQSSRYLVKRTGEKVFLECVQDMDHENMFWYRQDPGLGLRLIYFSYDVKMKEKGDIPEGYSVSREKKERFSLILESASTNQTSMYLCASSLTHLTLHFGNGTRLTVT.

The chain carries TRBV5-1 and TRBJ2-3; without DNA, the TCRdb call of TRBD2 cannot be checked. CDR3 size: 15 residues. The germline V gene encodes CDR1 SGHRS and CDR2 YFSETQ. The CDR3 spells CASRWLAGAPDTQYF.

The chain carries TRBV6-5 and TRBJ2-1. Germline CDR1 and CDR2: MNHEY and SVGAGI. CDR3 size: 15 residues. CDR3: CASSYKGSSYNEQFF.

The chain employs TRBV24-1 and TRBJ1-1. The CDR3 runs to 15 residues. Germline V gene sequence: CDR1 KGHDR, CDR2 SFDVKD. The CDR3 sequence: CATRSPKAGSTEAFF.

The genes are TRBV7-2 and TRBJ1-2. CDR3 length: 16 amino acids. Germline loops: CDR1 SGHTA, CDR2 FQGNSA. The chain's CDR3 is CASSLRLGPQNYGYTF.

This sequence joins TRBV7-2 and TRBJ1-1. The CDR3 is 16 amino acids. Germline V lookup: CDR1 SGHTA, CDR2 FQGNSA. The CDR3 protein is CASSYQSPGMDIEAFF. The complete variable domain, with remaining parts taken from reference TRBV7-2 and TRBJ1-1, reads GAGVSQSPSNKVTEKGKDVELRCDPISGHTALYWYRQSLGQGLEFLIYFQGNSAPDKSGLPSDRFSAERTGGSVSTLTIQRTQQEDSAVYLCASSYQSPGMDIEAFFGQGTRLTVV.

The rearrangement uses TRBV6-1 and TRBJ1-1; as DNA is missing, the TRBD1 call by TCRdb cannot be tested. The CDR3 has 15 residues. CDR1 MNHNS and CDR2 SASEGT come from the germline V gene. This CDR3 is CASNPGGGLGTEAFF.

V gene TRBV7-9 combines with J gene TRBJ2-7; TCRdb's D gene call, TRBD1, goes unchecked for lack of DNA. The CDR3 length is 14 residues. The V gene's germline CDR1 is SEHNR and CDR2 FQNEAQ (reference sequence). CDR3 loop: CASSTHRGTDEQYF.

The chain links TRBV7-9 to TRBJ1-2; TCRdb proposes TRBD1, but this gene call is untestable without DNA. Looked up from germline, CDR1 is SEHNR and CDR2 is FQNEAQ (reference sequence). The CDR3 length is 15 residues. This CDR3 is CASSFEDRPLGGYTF.

The chain links TRBV20-1 to TRBJ2-2; TCRdb's D call, TRBD2, is unchecked because there is no DNA. The length of the CDR3 is 15 residues. Per germline, CDR1 DFQATT and CDR2 SNEGSKA (reference sequence). The CDR3 protein is CSANPARGQTGELFF.

The chain couples TRBV11-2 to TRBJ2-5; the D gene TCRdb calls, TRBD2, cannot be checked with no DNA. Germline V gene data show CDR1 as SGHAT and CDR2 as FQNNGV. The CDR3 has 14 amino acids. The CDR3 sequence is CASSSGGPRETQYF. Full variable domain (rest looked up from reference TRBV11-2 and TRBJ2-5): EAGVAQSPRYKIIEKRQSVAFWCNPISGHATLYWYQQILGQGPKLLIQFQNNGVVDDSQLPKDRFSAERLKGVDSTLKIQPAKLEDSAVYLCASSSGGPRETQYFGPGTRLLVL.

This chain links TRBV2 with TRBJ2-1; TCRdb indicates TRBD2, and absent DNA this call remains unverified. The CDR3 is 14 residues long. The germline V gene encodes CDR1 SNHLY and CDR2 FYNNEI. CDR3 in amino acids: CASTRQRLDNEQFF.

CDR3 protein: CASSPSVGTAYEQYF. J is TRBJ2-7 and V is TRBV7-2; without DNA, the TCRdb call of TRBD1 cannot be checked. The germline V gene has CDR1 SGHTA and CDR2 FQGNSA. This CDR3 region has 15 residues.

The chain is built from TRBV6-1 and TRBJ1-2; TCRdb picks TRBD1, but there is no DNA to check that call. Germline V gives CDR1 MNHNS, CDR2 SASEGT. This CDR3 is 14 amino acids long. CDR3 region: CASSSRGMNYGYTF.

V is TRBV29-1 and J is TRBJ2-7; TCRdb selects TRBD2, and the lack of DNA leaves this call unchecked. CDR1 is SQVTM and CDR2 is ANQGSEA in the germline V gene. The CDR3 extends over 15 amino acids. The CDR3 sequence is CSVAPRLAASYEQYF.

The genes are TRBV5-1 and TRBJ2-1; as DNA is missing, the TRBD1 call by TCRdb cannot be tested. The germline V gene encodes CDR1 SGHRS and CDR2 YFSETQ. The CDR3 extends over 18 amino acids. The CDR3 protein is CASSSYYLRSGGHNEQFF.

The chain uses TRBV27 and TRBJ2-7; there is no DNA to check the TCRdb D call of TRBD2. There are 14 residues in the CDR3. Germline lookup yields CDR1 MNHEY and CDR2 SMNVEV (reference sequence). The CDR3: CASSPPGGSIKQYF.

This CDR3 reads CSVEFRDRGYEQFF. The chain combines TRBV29-1 with TRBJ2-1; TCRdb selects TRBD1, and the lack of DNA leaves this call unchecked. CDR3 length: 14 residues. In germline, CDR1 is SQVTM, CDR2 ANQGSEA.

This chain joins TRBV20-1 and TRBJ2-2; TCRdb gives TRBD2 as the D gene, but with no DNA this cannot be confirmed. CDR1 and CDR2 from the germline V gene are DFQATT and SNEGSKA (reference sequence). CDR3 size: 17 residues. This chain's CDR3 is CSASPGLAGVSTGELFF.

The chain couples TRBV3-1 to TRBJ2-2; the D gene TCRdb calls, TRBD1, cannot be checked with no DNA. The CDR3 runs to 17 residues. Germline loops: CDR1 LGHDT, CDR2 YNNKEL (reference sequence). This CDR3 is CASSLPLGQGNTGELFF.

The chain's CDR3 is CASSLAGSKNTEAFF. This chain uses TRBV3-1 with TRBJ1-1. Looked up from germline, CDR1 is LGHDT and CDR2 is YNNKEL (reference sequence). The CDR3 sequence is 15 residues long.

The chain has TRBV13 and TRBJ1-4; absent DNA, TCRdb's TRBD1 call cannot be checked. The CDR3 runs to 12 residues. Germline V gives CDR1 PRHDT, CDR2 FYEKMQ (reference sequence). The CDR3 reads CASSREREKLFF.

CDR3 sequence: CAISEIDPSTDTQYF. This sequence joins TRBV10-3 and TRBJ2-3. Germline CDR1 reads ENHRY; CDR2 reads SYGVKD. This CDR3 spans 15 amino acids.

According to its frequency, this clonotype is large. V is TRBV7-9 and J is TRBJ2-1. The CDR3 length is 12 residues. Germline CDR1 reads SEHNR; CDR2 reads FQNEAQ (reference sequence). CDR3: CASSFPDIEQFF.

The chain joins TRBV27 to TRBJ2-7; as DNA is missing, the TRBD2 call by TCRdb cannot be tested. In germline, CDR1 is MNHEY, CDR2 SMNVEV (reference sequence). The CDR3 spans 14 residues. The CDR3 loop is CASSLYGGGAEQYF.

V usage is TRBV7-9 and J usage is TRBJ1-2; TCRdb selects TRBD1, and the lack of DNA leaves this call unchecked. The CDR3 loop spans 15 amino acids. Germline V gene data show CDR1 as SEHNR and CDR2 as FQNEAQ (reference sequence). CDR3 sequence: CASSPLLGQGYGYTF. The variable domain in full, completed from reference TRBV7-9 and TRBJ1-2, reads DTGVSQNPRHKITKRGQNVTFRCDPISEHNRLYWYRQTLGQGPEFLTYFQNEAQLEKSRLLSDRFSAERPKGSFSTLEIQRTEQGDSAMYLCASSPLLGQGYGYTFGSGTRLTVV.

The chain has TRBV7-3 and TRBJ1-3; TCRdb's D call of TRBD1 is untestable without DNA. Germline V gene lookup returns CDR1 SGHTA and CDR2 FQGTGA. The CDR3 is 15 residues long. Here the CDR3 reads CASSLTGIPGNTIYF.

The chain recombines TRBV9 with TRBJ1-3; the D call from TCRdb, TRBD1, cannot be confirmed without DNA. Germline CDR1 reads SGDLS; CDR2 reads YYNGEE. CDR3 length: 19 residues. The CDR3 sequence: CASSPQRGDRGASGNTIYF.

The gene calls are TRBV4-3 and TRBJ1-6. The CDR3 is 15 residues long. Germline CDR1 is LGHNA and CDR2 is YSLEER. This CDR3 is CASSHSRILHSPLHF.